The rows below give T cell receptor beta chains drawn from one sample of a study of T cell repertoires in cytomegalovirus infection. Their antigens remain unidentified. Via MiXCR, TCRdb re-called the reads, giving one row per CDR3 protein. The sample has hundreds of thousands of distinct CDR3 sequences, about a third seen once. This material consisted of cultured CD8+ T cells from PBMCs, taken from culture after CMV antigen stimulation. The receptors derive from a human donor in good health (CMV status not recorded). Some clones in this sample may be carry-over from other donors' samples. Each CDR3 is given with its conserved first and last residue. A D gene is named only where the DNA matches it firmly. Not every row has a clone size; where given, it reads once, few, many or a size class.

TRBV6-5	few	TRBD1	TRBJ2-6	TGTGCCAGCAGCCGAACAGGGGCGATGCTTAGCTCTGGGGCCAACGTCCTGACTTTC	CASSRTGAMLSSGANVLTF
TRBV4-3	-	-	TRBJ1-2	TGCGCCAGCAGCCAAGACAGAATACCAACTCCGAACTATGGCTACACCTTC	CASSQDRIPTPNYGYTF
TRBV7-8	few	TRBD2	TRBJ2-5	TGTGCCAGCAGCTTAACAACTAGCGGGGGGAAGACCCAGTACTTC	CASSLTTSGGKTQYF
TRBV5-1	-	TRBD1	TRBJ2-1	TGCGCCAGCAGCTGGACGGGACAGCCTTACAATGAGCAGTTCTTC	CASSWTGQPYNEQFF
TRBV6-1	few	-	TRBJ2-7	TGTGCCAGCAGTCAATCATTATCGGTTGACGAGCAGTACTTC	CASSQSLSVDEQYF
TRBV7-2	-	-	TRBJ2-1	TGTGCCAGCAGCTTAGCGGGCCAGCCTTCCTACAATGAGCAGTTCTTC	CASSLAGQPSYNEQFF
TRBV7-4	-	-	TRBJ2-5	TGTGCCAGCAGCTTAGAGGGGGTTCTCGAGACCCAGTACTTC	CASSLEGVLETQYF
TRBV7-6	few	-	TRBJ2-2	TGTGCCAGCAGCTTAGACAGGGAAACCGGGGAGCTGTTTTTT	CASSLDRETGELFF
TRBV28	many	TRBD2	TRBJ2-7	TGTGCCAGCAGTCCTTACCATAATCGACTAGCGGGGGCCTCCTACGAGCAGTACTTC	CASSPYHNRLAGASYEQYF
TRBV4-1	few	-	TRBJ1-2	TGCGCCAGCAGCCAAGATCGATTGGTCGTCAGCTTC	CASSQDRLVVSF
TRBV25-1	few	TRBD1	TRBJ2-7	TGTGCCAGCAGTGACAAGGGACAGACCTACGAGCAGTACTTC	CASSDKGQTYEQYF
TRBV7-3	many	-	TRBJ2-3	TGTGCCAGCAGCCTAGGGTACGGGCCGTCAGATACGCAGTATTTT	CASSLGYGPSDTQYF
TRBV9	-	-	TRBJ1-5	TGTGCCAGCAGCGTTCGGGTAGGTCAGCCCCAGCATTTT	CASSVRVGQPQHF
TRBV5-6	few	-	TRBJ1-2	TGTGCCAGCATCAAGGCAGCGGACTATGGCTACACCTTC	CASIKAADYGYTF
TRBV7-4	once	-	TRBJ1-5	TGTGCCAGCACTATGCCAAATCAGCCCCAGCATTTT	CASTMPNQPQHF
TRBV5-1	-	-	TRBJ1-1	TGCGCCAGCAGCTTGAGTCAGGGGAGCGCTGAAGCTTTCTTT	CASSLSQGSAEAFF
TRBV10-3	-	TRBD2	TRBJ2-3	TGTGCCATCAGCCCCCTCGGAGCGGGGGGGAGCACAGATACGCAGTATTTT	CAISPLGAGGSTDTQYF
TRBV7-4	-	-	TRBJ2-7	TGTGCCAGCAGCTTACCTGGAAATGGCGAGCAGTACTTC	CASSLPGNGEQYF
TRBV12-5	few	-	TRBJ2-6	TGTGCTAGTGGTTTGGTAAAGGACATGGCCTCGAGGGCCAACGTCCTGACTTTC	CASGLVKDMASRANVLTF